Below are 19 T cell receptor beta chains sequenced from a single sample in a study of PD-L1 blockade in urothelial cancer. Profiling relied on immunoSEQ multiplex PCR, and the TCRdb table lists in-frame clones only, not all of them. The sample lists tens of thousands of clones; roughly four fifths were seen once. This sample comprised PBMCs, obtained around atezolizumab (anti-PD-L1) treatment. These receptors all stem from a man between 65 and 85 years old with urothelial cancer.

The CDR3 DNA reads TGTGCCAGCAGCCCTTTGTCTAGCGTGGACACGCAGTATTTT. Translated, it gives CASSPLSSVDTQYF. The V call is TRBV6-5, the J call TRBJ2-3, with D maybe TRBD2 (6 bases). The CDR3 is 14 amino acids. Trimming left V 6 bases short and J 9 bases short, with 19 bases between. CDR1 and CDR2 (germline): MNHEY, SVGAGI.

V and J are TRBV5-1 and TRBJ1-1, with D unclear. From germline, CDR1 is SGHRS and CDR2 YFSETQ. Between the trimmed V and J ends, which lost 9 bases and 4 bases, there was a span of 19 bases. This CDR3 comprises 14 residues. The chain's CDR3 is CATSNSPAGTEAFF. CDR3 bases: TGCGCCACCAGTAACAGTCCTGCTGGCACTGAAGCTTTCTTT.

The chain has TRBV6-1 and TRBJ2-7, with 9 bases aligning to TRBD1. The CDR3 sequence is 15 residues long. The trim removed 5 bases at V and 4 bases at J, leaving 9 bases unmatched. In germline, CDR1 is MNHNS, CDR2 SASEGT. The CDR3 is CASSNWGQGWYEQYF. The CDR3 DNA is TGTGCCAGCAGTAACTGGGGACAGGGTTGGTACGAGCAGTACTTC.

This clone was detected many times. The CDR3 nucleotides are TGTGCCAGCAGCCCCGCCGGGGGCTATGGCTACACCTTC. It translates to CASSPAGGYGYTF. This chain links TRBV4-2 with TRBJ1-2, with a weak D call TRBD1 (5 bases). Trimming removed 4 bases from V and 4 bases from J, with 10 bases in between. CDR1 is LGHNA and CDR2 is YNFKEQ in the germline V gene. The CDR3 length is 13 residues.

This chain connects TRBV9 to TRBJ1-4; TRBD1 might be the D (5 bases). Per germline, CDR1 SGDLS and CDR2 YYNGEE. Between the trimmed V and J ends, which lost 4 bases and 3 bases, there was a span of 10 bases. This CDR3 has 14 amino acids. DNA for the CDR3: TGTGCCAGCAGCCGGGGGGGGGCTAATGAAAAACTGTTTTTT. It is translated as CASSRGGANEKLFF.

This chain uses TRBV6-5 with TRBJ1-2; TRBD1 aligns across 8 bases. After removal of 7 bases from V and 5 bases from J, the junction contained 9 bases not matched to a gene. Germline V lookup: CDR1 MNHEY, CDR2 SVGAGI. This CDR3 has 14 amino acids. Here the CDR3 DNA reads TGTGCCAGCACCCACCGGGACAGGCGATATGGCTACACCTTC. This codes for CASTHRDRRYGYTF.

The V and J genes are TRBV7-9 and TRBJ1-1; TRBD1 is a possible D gene (6 bases). Germline values: CDR1 SEHNR, CDR2 FQNEAQ (reference sequence). V was cut by 5 bases and J by 8 bases, with 12 bases left in between. There are 12 residues in the CDR3. CDR3 sequence reads: CASSPPQGEAFF. In DNA, the CDR3 is TGTGCCAGCAGCCCCCCCCAGGGGGAAGCTTTCTTT.

Here the CDR3 reads CASSPGGADTGELFF. The CDR3 DNA reads as TGTGCCAGCAGCCCAGGGGGCGCGGACACCGGGGAGCTGTTTTTT. The rearrangement uses TRBV7-2 and TRBJ2-2; the match to TRBD1 covers 8 bases. This CDR3 is 15 amino acids long. Unmatched junction bases numbered 5, after V lost 5 bases and J lost 3 bases. The germline V gene encodes CDR1 SGHTA and CDR2 FQGNSA.

The V and J genes are TRBV19 and TRBJ1-2; D ambiguous. The V end lost 4 bases, the J end lost 7 bases, and 10 bases lay between the germline ends. Germline lookup yields CDR1 LNHDA and CDR2 SQIVND (reference sequence). The length of the CDR3 is 12 residues. The CDR3 loop is CASSTEPSGYTF. In nucleotides, the CDR3 is TGTGCCAGTAGTACTGAGCCAAGTGGCTACACCTTC.

This clone was seen just once. The rearrangement links TRBV6-1 to TRBJ1-1, with D unresolved. V lost 3 bases to trimming and J lost 0 bases, with 11 bases between them. The germline V gene encodes CDR1 MNHNS and CDR2 SASEGT. The CDR3 has 15 amino acids. CDR3 region: CASSDRDTMNTEAFF. Here the CDR3 DNA reads TGTGCCAGCAGTGACCGAGACACCATGAACACTGAAGCTTTCTTT.

V and J are TRBV11-2 and TRBJ2-3; D ambiguous. Germline loops: CDR1 SGHAT, CDR2 FQNNGV. The ends were cut back, 5 bases at V and 0 bases at J, with 9 bases in the middle. The CDR3 covers 14 residues. The CDR3 protein is CASSPDMSTDTQYF. CDR3 in DNA: TGTGCCAGCAGCCCAGACATGAGCACAGATACGCAGTATTTT.

The V gene is TRBV7-9, the J gene TRBJ2-5; D is ambiguous. From germline, CDR1 is SEHNR and CDR2 FQNEAQ (reference sequence). V was clipped by 3 bases and J by 3 bases, with 8 bases between them. The length of the CDR3 is 13 residues. The CDR3 loop reads CASSFSGKETQYF. The CDR3 bases are TGTGCCAGCAGCTTCTCAGGAAAAGAGACCCAGTACTTC.

V and J are TRBV7-2 and TRBJ1-2, with D possibly being TRBD1 (6 bases). Germline V CDR1 and CDR2: SGHTA, FQGNSA. V gave up 3 bases and J gave up 1 base, with 15 bases separating them. CDR3 length: 16 residues. The chain's CDR3 is CASSLRSGHFNYGYTF. CDR3 in DNA: TGTGCCAGCAGCTTGAGATCGGGACACTTTAACTATGGCTACACCTTC. The full variable domain, its missing parts supplied by reference TRBV7-2 and TRBJ1-2, is GAGVSQSPSNKVTEKGKDVELRCDPISGHTALYWYRQSLGQGLEFLIYFQGNSAPDKSGLPSDRFSAERTGGSVSTLTIQRTQQEDSAVYLCASSLRSGHFNYGYTFGSGTRLTVV.

This chain uses TRBV4-2 with TRBJ2-3, with 10 bases fitting TRBD2. Germline CDR1 and CDR2: LGHNA and YNFKEQ. The ends lost 5 bases at V and 2 bases at J; junction bases unmatched: 4. This CDR3 has 15 residues. CDR3 coding DNA: TGTGCCAGCAGCTCACTAGCGGGGAACACAGATACGCAGTATTTT. This sequence encodes CASSSLAGNTDTQYF.

V gene TRBV30 combines with J gene TRBJ1-1, with D perhaps TRBD1 (5 bases). V dropped 8 bases and J dropped 4 bases, with 17 bases sitting between them. Germline V gene data show CDR1 as GTSNPN and CDR2 as SVGIG (reference sequence). The CDR3 spans 13 residues. CDR3 sequence reads: CARDGGPGTEAFF. CDR3 bases: TGTGCCCGGGACGGGGGACCGGGCACTGAAGCTTTCTTT.

This clone was seen a handful of times. CDR3 loop: CASYAGTYNEQFF. In nucleotides, the CDR3 is TGTGCCAGTTACGCCGGGACTTACAATGAGCAGTTCTTC. V usage is TRBV6-5 and J usage is TRBJ2-1, with D tentatively TRBD2 (6 bases). The CDR3 length is 13 residues. The V end lost 9 bases, the J end lost 4 bases, and 13 bases lay between the germline ends. Germline V gives CDR1 MNHEY, CDR2 SVGAGI.

CDR3 bases: TGTGCCATCAGTGAGGCAGTTAACACCGGGGAGCTGTTTTTT. It yields the protein CAISEAVNTGELFF. The rearrangement uses TRBV10-3 and TRBJ2-2; unclear D gene. From germline, CDR1 is ENHRY and CDR2 SYGVKD. The CDR3 sequence is 14 residues long. Trimming removed 2 bases at V and 2 bases at J, with 6 bases between.

The gene calls are TRBV2 and TRBJ1-5, with 9 nucleotides matching TRBD1. CDR1 is SNHLY and CDR2 is FYNNEI in the germline V gene. The ends lost 6 bases at V and 7 bases at J; junction bases unmatched: 7. CDR3 length equals 14 residues. In nucleotides, the CDR3 is TGTGCCAGCAGGCAATACAGGGGGCGACAGCCCCAGCATTTT. This gives the protein CASRQYRGRQPQHF. Filled out from reference TRBV2 and TRBJ1-5, the complete variable domain reads EPEVTQTPSHQVTQMGQEVILRCVPISNHLYFYWYRQILGQKVEFLVSFYNNEISEKSEIFDDQFSVERPDGSNFTLKIRSTKLEDSAMYFCASRQYRGRQPQHFGDGTRLSIL.

This clone appeared once. V usage is TRBV19 and J usage is TRBJ1-3; D is perhaps TRBD1 (6 bases). Germline CDR1 is LNHDA and CDR2 is SQIVND (reference sequence). Trimming cost V 7 bases and J 4 bases, with 14 bases left between them. This CDR3 spans 14 amino acids. CDR3 coding DNA: TGTGCCAGTACCCGTACAGGGATAGGAAACACCATATATTTT. Amino acids: CASTRTGIGNTIYF.